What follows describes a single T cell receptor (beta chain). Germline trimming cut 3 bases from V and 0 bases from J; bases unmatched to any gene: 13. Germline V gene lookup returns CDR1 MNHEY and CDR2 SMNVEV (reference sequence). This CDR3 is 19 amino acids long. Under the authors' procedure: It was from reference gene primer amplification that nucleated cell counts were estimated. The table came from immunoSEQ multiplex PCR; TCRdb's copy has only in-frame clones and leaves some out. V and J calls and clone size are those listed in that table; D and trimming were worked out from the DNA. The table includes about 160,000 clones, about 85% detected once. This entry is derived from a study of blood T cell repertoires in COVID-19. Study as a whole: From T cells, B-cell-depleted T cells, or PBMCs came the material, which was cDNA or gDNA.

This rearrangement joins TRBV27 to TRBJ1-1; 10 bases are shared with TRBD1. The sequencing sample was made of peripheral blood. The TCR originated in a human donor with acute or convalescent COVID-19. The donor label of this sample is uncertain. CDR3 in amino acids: CASSFRLGDRGRLNTEAFF. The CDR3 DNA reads TGTGCCAGCAGTTTCCGCCTGGGGGACAGGGGCCGATTGAACACTGAAGCTTTCTTT.